The present T cell receptor beta chain was sequenced within a study of OX40 agonist ivuxolimab in advanced cancers. In the study overall: Treatment received earlier with anti-PD-1, anti-PD-L1 or anti-CTLA-4 agents was allowed, and roughly 40% had some.

Notes on the study in general: Mean expanded clone counts were higher in CD8+ than CD4+ T cells.

CDR3 length: 14 amino acids. Germline V CDR1 and CDR2: SGHRS, YFSETQ. J gave up 4 bases and V 5 bases, and 7 bases lay outside the gene matches. Comment on this clone: As yet, its antigen is unknown.

Measured with immunoSEQ multiplex PCR; TCRdb has only the in-frame clones, and not every one. This table has about 50,000 clones, 70% to 80% appearing once. The clonotype comes from an adult with an advanced solid tumor such as melanoma, head and neck, liver or kidney cancer. The sample consisted of CD4+ or CD8+ T cells sorted from blood, taken in a trial of the OX40 agonist ivuxolimab. J is TRBJ2-5 and V is TRBV5-1, with 8 bases fitting TRBD1. The CDR3 here is CASRTGAGRETQYF. The CDR3 nucleotides read TGCGCCAGCAGGACAGGGGCGGGTAGAGAGACCCAGTACTTC.